Listed here are 20 T cell receptor beta chains from one sample, sequenced in a study of shared clonotypes between healthy human individuals. Only in-frame clones appear in the TCRdb table, and some are missing; sequencing was by immunoSEQ multiplex PCR. The table includes about 1.1 million clones, roughly 80% detected once. The specimen sequenced was memory CD4+ T cells from PBMCs. Stated subset: CD45RA-negative fraction. Source of these receptors: a man aged 18 to 30 in good health. Some clones in this sample may be carry-over from other donors' samples.

The chain links TRBV5-4 to TRBJ2-3; 7 bases are shared with TRBD2. The CDR3 covers 16 residues. Unmatched junction bases numbered 7, after V lost 0 bases and J lost 3 bases. In germline, CDR1 is SGHNT, CDR2 YYREEE (reference sequence). The CDR3, as DNA: TGTGCCAGCAGCTTGGGTTCGCCGGGAGGTACAGATACGCAGTATTTT. This codes for CASSLGSPGGTDTQYF.

V usage is TRBV28 and J usage is TRBJ2-1; TRBD2 agrees at 11 bases. After removal of 5 bases from V and 9 bases from J, the junction contained 12 bases not matched to a gene. The CDR3 has 16 amino acids. Germline lookup yields CDR1 MDHEN and CDR2 SYDVKM. CDR3 amino acids: CASSKPGLAAFGEQFF. CDR3 coding DNA: TGTGCCAGCAGTAAACCGGGACTAGCGGCCTTCGGTGAGCAGTTCTTC.

This clone showed up just a few times. The rearrangement uses TRBV7-2 and TRBJ1-3; the D is unclear. Trimming pared 1 base from V and 11 bases from J, leaving 9 bases between. There are 12 residues in the CDR3. The germline gives CDR1 SGHTA, CDR2 FQGNSA. The CDR3 DNA follows: TGTGCCAGCAGCTTAGTGTCCAAACCCATATATTTT. Translated: CASSLVSKPIYF.

The chain recombines TRBV7-2 with TRBJ2-7; 8 positions match TRBD1. J lost 3 bases, V lost 0 bases, and 1 base had no gene match. Germline V gene lookup returns CDR1 SGHTA and CDR2 FQGNSA. This CDR3 contains 14 residues. The CDR3 is CASSLATGDYEQYF. DNA of the CDR3: TGTGCCAGCAGCTTAGCGACAGGGGACTACGAGCAGTACTTC. Combining the CDR3 with reference TRBV7-2 and TRBJ2-7 gives the whole variable domain GAGVSQSPSNKVTEKGKDVELRCDPISGHTALYWYRQSLGQGLEFLIYFQGNSAPDKSGLPSDRFSAERTGGSVSTLTIQRTQQEDSAVYLCASSLATGDYEQYFGPGTRLTVT.

J is TRBJ1-4 and V is TRBV29-1; D might be TRBD1 (5 bases). The V gene's germline CDR1 is SQVTM and CDR2 ANQGSEA. The V end lost 7 bases, the J end lost 7 bases, and 13 bases lay between the germline ends. This CDR3 contains 12 residues. This CDR3 is CSAPRRAEKLFF. In nucleotides, the CDR3 is TGCAGCGCCCCCCGCAGGGCTGAAAAACTGTTTTTT.

This rearrangement joins TRBV4-2 to TRBJ2-2; 9 bases fit TRBD2. Germline V gene lookup returns CDR1 LGHNA and CDR2 YNFKEQ. This CDR3 comprises 17 residues. V trimming: 2 bases; J trimming: 2 bases; junction bases outside the gene matches: 6. CDR3 in DNA: TGTGCCAGCAGCCAACAGGCTAGCGGGACCAACACCGGGGAGCTGTTTTTT. Its translation is CASSQQASGTNTGELFF.

The chain uses TRBV4-1 and TRBJ1-5; D may be TRBD1 (6 bases). Germline-derived CDR1 and CDR2 are MGHRA and YSYEKL. V lost 6 bases and J lost 9, with 18 bases in between. The CDR3 has 14 amino acids. The CDR3 nucleotides read TGCGCCAGCAGACAGCGGGACACGGACGGGCCCCAGCATTTT. Protein product: CASRQRDTDGPQHF.

This rearrangement joins TRBV19 to TRBJ2-1; the match to TRBD1 covers 9 bases. Per germline, CDR1 LNHDA and CDR2 SQIVND (reference sequence). The trim removed 4 bases at V and 2 bases at J, leaving 3 bases unmatched. CDR3 length: 15 residues. CDR3 sequence reads: CASSTTGGAYNEQFF. The CDR3 bases are TGTGCCAGTAGTACAACAGGGGGCGCCTACAATGAGCAGTTCTTC.

The genes are TRBV11-2 and TRBJ1-4, with D possibly matching TRBD1 (6 bases). V lost 4 bases to trimming and J lost 5 bases, with 20 bases between them. This CDR3 comprises 17 residues. Germline CDR1 reads SGHAT; CDR2 reads FQNNGV. CDR3 sequence reads: CASSSSKHQGYNEKLFF. The CDR3 DNA is TGTGCCAGCAGCTCCAGCAAACACCAGGGGTACAATGAAAAACTGTTTTTT.

The genes are TRBV29-1 and TRBJ1-2; tentatively, D is TRBD1 (5 bases). Germline V lookup: CDR1 SQVTM, CDR2 ANQGSEA. V gave up 0 bases and J gave up 0 bases, with 8 bases separating them. The CDR3 has 14 amino acids. The CDR3 reads CSVEERGPNYGYTF. The CDR3 DNA is TGCAGCGTTGAAGAAAGGGGACCTAACTATGGCTACACCTTC.

The chain employs TRBV28 and TRBJ1-5, with D hard to call. The germline V gene encodes CDR1 MDHEN and CDR2 SYDVKM. The CDR3 has 12 amino acids. With 7 bases removed from V and 6 bases from J, the gap between germline ends came to 10 bases. The CDR3 DNA reads TGTGCCAGCACCATACTTAGTCAGCCCCAGCATTTT. Translated: CASTILSQPQHF. Variable domain in full (rest from reference TRBV28 and TRBJ1-5): DVKVTQSSRYLVKRTGEKVFLECVQDMDHENMFWYRQDPGLGLRLIYFSYDVKMKEKGDIPEGYSVSREKKERFSLILESASTNQTSMYLCASTILSQPQHFGDGTRLSIL.

This rearrangement joins TRBV28 to TRBJ1-3; a possible D gene is TRBD1 (6 bases). V was pared by 10 bases and J by 0 bases, with 22 bases between. Per germline, CDR1 MDHEN and CDR2 SYDVKM. The length of the CDR3 is 17 residues. CDR3 amino acids: CATAWRGQPLSGNTIYF. The DNA of the CDR3 is TGTGCCACCGCCTGGCGGGGGCAACCCCTCTCTGGAAACACCATATATTTT.

The J gene is TRBJ2-2, the V gene TRBV7-2; D is perhaps TRBD2 (5 bases). V lost 5 bases, J lost 2 bases, and 9 bases lay in between. Looked up from germline, CDR1 is SGHTA and CDR2 is FQGNSA. The CDR3 runs to 14 residues. This CDR3 is CASSILANTGELFF. CDR3 in DNA: TGTGCCAGCAGCATCCTAGCTAACACCGGGGAGCTGTTTTTT.

This clone has a count of ten or more. The gene calls are TRBV5-6 and TRBJ2-4, with 9 bases matching TRBD2. CDR1 is SGHDT and CDR2 is YYEEEE in the germline V gene. The CDR3 is 14 residues long. Trimming at V came to 4 bases and at J to 8 bases, leaving 7 bases not matched to a gene. CDR3 protein: CASSPRTSVDIQYF. As DNA, the CDR3 is TGTGCCAGCAGCCCTCGGACTAGCGTTGACATTCAGTACTTC. The complete variable domain, with remaining parts taken from reference TRBV5-6 and TRBJ2-4, reads DAGVTQSPTHLIKTRGQQVTLRCSPKSGHDTVSWYQQALGQGPQFIFQYYEEEERQRGNFPDRFSGHQFPNYSSELNVNALLLGDSALYLCASSPRTSVDIQYFGAGTRLSVL.

Concerning this clone itself: At the DNA level, this CDR3 is encoded by other sequences in the same sample as well. J is TRBJ1-1 and V is TRBV30; D gene unclear. The CDR3 covers 13 residues. Trimming cost V 0 bases and J 4 bases, with 9 bases left between them. Germline CDR1 is GTSNPN and CDR2 is SVGIG (reference sequence). The CDR3 loop is CAWSVKVGTEAFF. The DNA of the CDR3 is TGTGCCTGGAGTGTAAAAGTGGGCACTGAAGCTTTCTTT.

The V gene is TRBV6-4, the J gene TRBJ1-2, with D possibly being TRBD1 (6 bases). Per germline, CDR1 MRHNA and CDR2 SNTAGT. This CDR3 is built from 15 residues. V shed 2 bases and J shed 4 bases, with 14 bases lying between them. CDR3 loop: CASSDENREGYGYTF. For the CDR3, the DNA is TGTGCCAGCAGTGACGAGAACAGGGAGGGCTATGGCTACACCTTC.

J is TRBJ2-5 and V is TRBV9; D remains ambiguous. This CDR3 is built from 15 residues. Germline V gene sequence: CDR1 SGDLS, CDR2 YYNGEE. V was pared by 4 bases and J by 5 bases, with 18 bases between. CDR3 region: CASSPSLTTGETQYF. The CDR3 region has the DNA TGTGCCAGCAGCCCCTCTCTCACCACCGGGGAGACCCAGTACTTC.

The genes are TRBV9 and TRBJ2-1; TRBD2 agrees at 12 bases. Germline V gene lookup returns CDR1 SGDLS and CDR2 YYNGEE. The length of the CDR3 is 14 residues. The ends lost 0 bases at V and 8 bases at J; junction bases unmatched: 0. The CDR3 sequence: CASSVGLAGDEQFF. The DNA for the CDR3 is TGTGCCAGCAGCGTAGGACTAGCGGGAGATGAGCAGTTCTTC.

The chain uses TRBV30 and TRBJ1-1; D uncertain. V lost 4 bases to trimming and J lost 5 bases, with 8 bases between them. This CDR3 is 11 amino acids long. CDR1 is GTSNPN, CDR2 SVGIG, per germline (reference sequence). CDR3 residues: CAWNHRTEAFF. For the CDR3, the DNA is TGTGCCTGGAATCACAGAACTGAAGCTTTCTTT.

The gene calls are TRBV19 and TRBJ2-5, with a possible D match to TRBD1 (6 bases). From germline, CDR1 is LNHDA and CDR2 SQIVND (reference sequence). V was trimmed by 6 bases and J by 1 base, leaving 9 bases between them. The CDR3 runs 13 residues. For the CDR3, the DNA is TGTGCCAGTAGAAGCAGGGGCCAAGAGACCCAGTACTTC. It specifies CASRSRGQETQYF.